The 15 T cell receptor beta chains presented below share a single source sample, sequenced in a study of blood T cells in healthy people across ages. Alongside a J-beta primer mix, a sample-barcoded 5' primer served in a second PCR lasting roughly 7 to 11 cycles. One entry per CDR3 protein, called by TCRdb with MiXCR from the 5' RACE reads. Of roughly 1,100,000 distinct CDR3 sequences in the sample, 25% were seen once. The same sample was also studied in work on T cells of mothers and their children.

Sequenced material: blood. The origin of the receptors is a girl between 2 and 10 years old in good health.

The chain recombines TRBV7-9 with TRBJ2-1; D is possibly TRBD1 (6 bases). The CDR3 runs 12 residues. The V end lost 10 bases, the J end lost 7 bases, and 14 bases lay between the germline ends. CDR1 is SEHNR and CDR2 is FQNEAQ in the germline V gene (reference sequence). CDR3 nucleotide sequence: TGTGCCACGTCCCAGGGGATGAATGAGCAGTTCTTC. Its translation is CATSQGMNEQFF.

The rearrangement joins TRBV9 to TRBJ1-6; 7 bases map to TRBD1. Germline values: CDR1 SGDLS, CDR2 YYNGEE. V lost 4 bases, J lost 9 bases, and 7 bases stayed unmatched. This CDR3 region has 14 residues. CDR3 in DNA: TGTGCCAGCAGCCCAGGAGGGGGCGGTTCACCCCTCCACTTT. Protein product: CASSPGGGGSPLHF. Together with reference TRBV9 and TRBJ1-6, the CDR3 gives the full variable domain: DSGVTQTPKHLITATGQRVTLRCSPRSGDLSVYWYQQSLDQGLQFLIQYYNGEERAKGNILERFSAQQFPDLHSELNLSSLELGDSALYFCASSPGGGGSPLHFGNGTRLTVT.

This clonotype has only a few counts. The rearrangement links TRBV15 to TRBJ1-1, with 8 positions matching TRBD1. There are 17 residues in the CDR3. Unmatched junction bases numbered 14, after V lost 3 bases and J lost 5 bases. Germline V lookup: CDR1 LNHNV, CDR2 YYDKDF (reference sequence). The CDR3 here is CATSSLTGSNRGTEAFF. The CDR3 nucleotides read TGTGCCACCAGCAGCCTGACAGGGTCGAACAGGGGGACTGAAGCTTTCTTT.

This clonotype has at least ten counts. The J gene is TRBJ2-1, the V gene TRBV2; D is tentatively TRBD1 or TRBD2 (5 bases each). V was clipped by 8 bases and J by 8 bases, with 22 bases between them. The CDR3 contains 15 residues. CDR1 and CDR2 from the germline V gene are SNHLY and FYNNEI. CDR3 loop: CASVPQGVRGDEQFF. In DNA, the CDR3 is TGTGCCAGCGTCCCTCAGGGAGTAAGGGGCGATGAGCAGTTCTTC. The full variable domain, with the rest looked up from reference TRBV2 and TRBJ2-1, is EPEVTQTPSHQVTQMGQEVILRCVPISNHLYFYWYRQILGQKVEFLVSFYNNEISEKSEIFDDQFSVERPDGSNFTLKIRSTKLEDSAMYFCASVPQGVRGDEQFFGPGTRLTVL.

This clonotype was recorded a few times. The chain recombines TRBV29-1 with TRBJ2-7; D is unclear. The V end was cut by 0 bases, the J end by 5 bases, with 11 bases between. The CDR3 loop spans 13 amino acids. Germline V lookup: CDR1 SQVTM, CDR2 ANQGSEA. In nucleotides, the CDR3 is TGCAGCGTTGAAGAGGTACGGGCCCACGAGCAGTACTTC. Translating gives CSVEEVRAHEQYF.

This chain uses TRBV12-3 or TRBV12-4 with TRBJ1-5; D perhaps matches TRBD1 (5 bases). V lost 6 bases to trimming and J lost 3 bases, with 15 bases between them. The length of the CDR3 is 15 residues. In nucleotides, the CDR3 is TGTGCCAGCAGGCGGGAGGGGACGTACAATCAGCCCCAGCATTTT. Translation gives CASRREGTYNQPQHF.

This clonotype turned up a few times. This rearrangement joins TRBV27 to TRBJ2-5; no clear D gene. This CDR3 has 12 residues. Trimming cost V 4 bases and J 14 bases, with 17 bases left between them. The germline gives CDR1 MNHEY, CDR2 SMNVEV (reference sequence). The CDR3 nucleotides are TGTGCCAGCAGTTCTCCGGATTTGAAGCAATACTTC. Protein sequence: CASSSPDLKQYF.

The chain employs TRBV29-1 and TRBJ2-3, with D unresolved. This CDR3 region has 12 residues. The germline CDR1 and CDR2 sequences are SQVTM and ANQGSEA. V was shortened by 8 bases and J by 4 bases, with 13 bases between the two germline ends. The CDR3, as DNA: TGCAGCCATCACCAAGGAGCAGATACGCAGTATTTT. The encoded protein is CSHHQGADTQYF.

This clonotype was found a few times. CDR3 DNA: TGTGCCAGCAGTCAAGAAGGACTAGCGGGAACATACGAGCAGTACTTC. This encodes CASSQEGLAGTYEQYF. The chain employs TRBV6-2 or TRBV6-3 and TRBJ2-7; 12 bases agree with TRBD2. This CDR3 spans 16 amino acids. Germline V gene lookup returns CDR1 MNHEY and CDR2 SVGEGT. The V and J ends lost 5 bases and 4 bases, in that order; junction bases with no gene match: 9.

This clonotype turned up a few times. The chain couples TRBV7-8 to TRBJ2-4, with 8 bases that match TRBD2. The CDR3 spans 19 residues. Germline loops: CDR1 SGHVS, CDR2 FQNEAQ. V was clipped by 3 bases and J by 0 bases; unmatched bases: 13. CDR3 sequence reads: CASSFLAGHVPGAKNIQYF. CDR3 sequence (DNA): TGTGCCAGCAGCTTTCTAGCGGGCCACGTTCCGGGAGCCAAAAACATTCAGTACTTC. Using reference TRBV7-8 and TRBJ2-4 for the parts outside the CDR3, the full variable domain is GAGVSQSPRYKVAKRGQDVALRCDPISGHVSLFWYQQALGQGPEFLTYFQNEAQLDKSGLPSDRFFAERPEGSVSTLKIQRTQQEDSAVYLCASSFLAGHVPGAKNIQYFGAGTRLSVL.

The J gene is TRBJ1-2, the V gene TRBV25-1; D remains unclear. Looked up from germline, CDR1 is MGHDK and CDR2 is SYGVNS. The V gene lost 5 bases and the J gene lost 4 bases, with 14 bases spanning the gap. The CDR3 has 14 amino acids. The CDR3 DNA reads TGTGCCAGCAGTCCAGCGGACGGAATCTATGGCTACACCTTC. This encodes CASSPADGIYGYTF.

The chain combines TRBV29-1 with TRBJ1-5, with TRBD1 as a possible D gene (5 bases). Germline CDR1 SQVTM, CDR2 ANQGSEA. The CDR3 is made up of 12 amino acids. Trimming removed 5 bases from V and 4 bases from J, with 9 bases in between. CDR3 DNA sequence: TGCAGCGTTTCAGGGTTGAATCAGCCCCAGCATTTT. Its protein product is CSVSGLNQPQHF.

The sample holds a few counts of this clonotype. The rearrangement joins TRBV28 to TRBJ1-1; no reliable D call. Trimming removed 7 bases at V and 2 bases at J, with 11 bases between. In germline, CDR1 is MDHEN, CDR2 SYDVKM. This CDR3 spans 13 amino acids. CDR3 residues: CASTSGTNTEAFF. The CDR3 nucleotides read TGTGCCAGCACCTCGGGTACAAACACTGAAGCTTTCTTT. Drawing the rest from reference TRBV28 and TRBJ1-1, the complete variable domain is DVKVTQSSRYLVKRTGEKVFLECVQDMDHENMFWYRQDPGLGLRLIYFSYDVKMKEKGDIPEGYSVSREKKERFSLILESASTNQTSMYLCASTSGTNTEAFFGQGTRLTVV.

Remarks on this clonotype: At one end the junction does not follow the germline gene, possibly because of a read error. The gene calls are TRBV7-3 and TRBJ2-5; no firm D call. The length of the CDR3 is 15 residues. Germline CDR1 SGHTA, CDR2 FQGTGA. Here the CDR3 reads CASNLNTGLGETQYF. DNA for the CDR3: TGTGCCAGCAACTTAAATACGGGCCTAGGAGAGACCCAGTACTTC.

The chain combines TRBV6-5 with TRBJ1-1; no clear D gene. Trimming pared 2 bases from V and 1 base from J, leaving 8 bases between. The CDR3 has 14 amino acids. CDR1 and CDR2 (germline): MNHEY, SVGAGI. The CDR3 DNA follows: TGTGCCAGCAGTTACGCTCAGCAGAACACTGAAGCTTTCTTT. The encoded protein is CASSYAQQNTEAFF.